This TCR beta chain comes out of a study of immune evolution from preneoplasia to lung adenocarcinoma listed by TCRdb under 2021. At the level of the whole study: HLA loss of heterozygosity was seen in about 7%, 15% and 30% of AIS, MIA and ADC lesions, and in no AAH lesions. The study combined immune gene expression, TCR sequencing and multiplex immunofluorescence to profile immune contexture across lung adenocarcinoma precursors and invasive adenocarcinoma. Resected precursor lesions (AAH, AIS, MIA) and invasive adenocarcinomas were each compared against paired morphologically normal lung tissue. The sample size was set by how many specimens were available, not by a prior power calculation. The immune data were combined with whole exome sequencing and methylation data from the same cohort of nodules. The overall cohort comprised approximately 53 patients with pulmonary nodules who underwent surgical resection. The TCR sequencing data were obtained from a few dozen patients. According to the study, around 99 samples were used for TCR sequencing. Class I HLA alleles were inferred from exome data with POLYSOLVER, and allele-specific HLA loss was detected with LOHHLA.

From V the trimming removes 3 bases and from J it removes 7 bases, while the gene matches leave 3 bases of the junction unaccounted for. CDR1 and CDR2 (SQVTM, ANQGSEA) derive from the germline V gene. The CDR3 starts with the cysteine, ends with the phenylalanine, and has 12 residues. The entry retains the CDR3 DNA only, 36 bases that are in frame from base 1. As concerns this clone: What this receptor recognizes is not known. One base away there is no much larger clone; base qualities are not given.

The immunoSEQ hsTCRbeta Kit was used to sequence TCR beta CDR3 regions from DNA. In the authors' own workflow: The ImmunoSEQ Analyzer was used to analyse the TCR sequencing data. T cell clonality was calculated on productive rearrangements as 1 minus Pielou's evenness. T cell diversity was measured with the inverse Simpson index on productive templates. T cell density was defined as TCR beta template counts normalized to usable DNA, with usable DNA estimated by amplifying and sequencing housekeeping genes. Two-sided Kruskal-Wallis tests were used to compare TCR metrics between histologic stages. The table comes from immuneACCESS by way of TCRdb, which keeps in-frame sequences with V and J called. Part of the clones is missing from these tables; in studies checked, under half for an unresolved V gene and the rest for unknown reasons. Clone size and V and J calls were adopted from that table, with D and trimming inferred from the DNA. This sample comprises roughly 28,000 clones, about 74% of them detected only once. About 5.8% of the sample is held by the ten biggest clonotypes.

Patients underwent resection in Japan or China between the mid-2010s and the late 2010s. The histologic diagnosis of each case was independently confirmed on H&E slides by two lung cancer pathologists. For nucleic acid extraction, premalignant or tumor cells were enriched by macro-dissection following pathologic assessment. DNA was isolated from FFPE tissue using the AllPrep DNA/RNA FFPE Kit. Study-wide conclusions, independent of this receptor: Because every patient came from Japan and China, how well the results apply to Western populations was uncertain. The findings rested on association rather than direct causation, and larger cohorts with long-term follow-up and longitudinal biopsies were considered necessary. KRAS-mutant nodules showed the highest T cell clonality compared with EGFR-mutant or double wild-type lesions. Normal lung had the highest top T cell clone frequencies, which appeared to decline progressively from AAH through AIS, MIA and invasive adenocarcinoma. Normal lung showed the highest clonality, whereas later-stage lesions appeared to have higher T cell density and diversity but lower clonality.

This receptor was taken from a person aged 60 to 70 with invasive lung adenocarcinoma. Some clones in this sample may be carry-over from other donors' samples. The sequence joins TRBV29-1 to TRBJ1-2, with 9 bases aligning to TRBD1. Sequencing input: FFPE invasive lung adenocarcinoma tissue. What the cell subset or site label conveys for this sample: frankly invasive lung adenocarcinoma (ADC). The encoded CDR3 is CSVEDRGGGYTF. The nucleotide sequence reads TGCAGCGTTGAGGACAGGGGTGGTGGCTACACCTTC. Reference TRBV29-1 and TRBJ1-2 genes cover what lies past the CDR3, so the full variable domain is SAVISQKPSRDICQRGTSLTIQCQVDSQVTMMFWYRQQPGQSLTLIATANQGSEATYESGFVIDKFPISRPNLTFSTLTVSNMSPEDSSIYLCSVEDRGGGYTFGSGTRLTVV.